This T cell receptor beta chain was sequenced during a study of T-cell memory formation after mild COVID-19. The ends were cut back, 3 bases at V and 2 bases at J, with 10 bases in the middle. The CDR3 totals 14 residues. TCRdb re-analysed the 5' RACE reads in MiXCR, keeping a single row per CDR3 protein. Here the sample spans 250,000 or so distinct CDR3 sequences, around 10% being singletons. The V and J genes are TRBV12-3 or TRBV12-4 and TRBJ1-2, with D maybe TRBD1 (5 bases). The TCR originated in a man aged 18 to 30 who had mild COVID-19 (a few samples of this study predate the infection). Cell type and time point are not known. Sequences were obtained from PBMCs or a T cell subset sorted from them (not recorded which). CDR3 protein: CASSFQGLNYGYTF. The DNA of the CDR3 is TGTGCCAGCAGTTTTCAGGGACTAAACTATGGCTACACCTTC.